Listed here are 5 T cell receptor beta chains from one sample, sequenced in a study of cytotoxic CD8 clonotypes in ibrutinib-treated CLL. TCRdb's table, derived via immunoSEQ multiplex PCR, lists solely in-frame clones and lacks some. The sample has fewer than 30,000 clones; roughly 62% are singletons. This specimen consisted of PBMCs, obtained after 24 months of ibrutinib treatment. The receptors were gathered from a human donor with chronic lymphocytic leukemia.

This clone was found many times. This rearrangement joins TRBV27 to TRBJ2-1; 7 nucleotides line up with TRBD2. From germline, CDR1 is MNHEY and CDR2 SMNVEV (reference sequence). CDR3 length equals 15 residues. V was pared by 4 bases and J by 4 bases, with 7 bases of the junction left unmatched. CDR3 protein: CASSSLGGTYNEQFF. The CDR3 nucleotides are TGTGCCAGCAGTTCTTTGGGGGGGACGTACAATGAGCAGTTCTTC.

This chain links TRBV7-2 with TRBJ1-2; D not resolved. CDR1 is SGHTA, CDR2 FQGNSA, per germline. The CDR3 is 14 amino acids. Trimming shortened V by 1 base and J by 2 bases, and 8 bases separated the two germline ends. The CDR3 is CASSLGARNYGYTF. In nucleotides, the CDR3 is TGTGCCAGCAGCTTAGGGGCCAGAAACTATGGCTACACCTTC.

This clone was detected a few times. CDR3 sequence reads: CASRPAQGRYGYTF. CDR3 coding DNA: TGTGCCAGCAGACCGGCACAGGGCCGCTATGGCTACACCTTC. The J gene is TRBJ1-2, the V gene TRBV2; the D gene is possibly TRBD1 (6 bases). CDR1 SNHLY and CDR2 FYNNEI come from the germline V gene. CDR3 length: 14 residues. Deletions cut 6 bases from V and 4 bases from J, with 15 bases between.

This clone was counted a single time. The chain employs TRBV5-5 and TRBJ1-5; 7 nucleotides align to TRBD1. The trim removed 5 bases at V and 3 bases at J, leaving 8 bases unmatched. Per germline, CDR1 SGHKS and CDR2 YYEKEE (reference sequence). The CDR3 has 15 amino acids. CDR3 sequence reads: CASSSGGQPNQPQHF. In nucleotides, the CDR3 is TGTGCCAGCAGTTCGGGGGGACAGCCCAATCAGCCCCAGCATTTT.

About this clone itself: The same CDR3 is also encoded by other DNA sequences in this sample. The chain combines TRBV9 with TRBJ2-1, with no clear D. The CDR3 totals 12 residues. Germline assignment: CDR1 SGDLS and CDR2 YYNGEE. V shed 0 bases and J shed 10 bases, with 8 bases lying between them. As DNA, the CDR3 is TGTGCCAGCAGCGTAGTTAGTGGGGAGCAGTTCTTC. As protein: CASSVVSGEQFF.